Shown below are 18 T cell receptor beta chains from a single sample sequenced in a study of spatial heterogeneity in lung cancer. TCRdb redid the calling of the 5' RACE reads with MiXCR, one entry per CDR3 protein. The profile shows 20,000 to 30,000 distinct CDR3 sequences, around 13% of them singletons. The sample's time point: sample taken at primary tumor resection. Unsorted whole RNA from tumor, nontumor lung or frozen PBMC underwent sequencing. The sequenced sample was PBMCs, obtained at surgery. The receptors originated from a female donor with early-stage non-small cell lung cancer.

There are a few counts of this clonotype. V usage is TRBV14 and J usage is TRBJ2-3; TRBD1 aligns across 7 bases. The V and J ends lost 6 bases and 10 bases, in that order; junction bases with no gene match: 10. Per germline, CDR1 SGHDN and CDR2 FVKESK. This CDR3 is built from 13 residues. The CDR3 DNA is TGTGCCAGCAGTGCTTTCCCACAGGGGCCGCAGTATTTT. Residues: CASSAFPQGPQYF.

This clonotype was seen ten or more times. This chain's CDR3 is CSARAGQGAGETQYF. CDR3 coding DNA: TGCAGTGCTAGAGCTGGACAGGGGGCCGGGGAGACCCAGTACTTC. The chain employs TRBV20-1 and TRBJ2-5, with 11 bases identical to TRBD1. Trimming cost V 1 base and J 5 bases; bases outside gene matches: 6. CDR1 and CDR2 from the germline V gene are DFQATT and SNEGSKA (reference sequence). The CDR3 has 15 amino acids.

This clonotype came up many times. The chain uses TRBV20-1 and TRBJ2-1, with 10 bases aligning to TRBD2. V lost 4 bases and J lost 9; bases outside the gene matches: 6. The V gene's germline CDR1 is DFQATT and CDR2 SNEGSKA (reference sequence). The length of the CDR3 is 13 residues. CDR3 nucleotide sequence: TGCAGTGCTATGGCTAGCGGGAGTGGTGAGCAGTTCTTC. Its protein product is CSAMASGSGEQFF.

This clonotype has a count of ten or more. The gene calls are TRBV7-6 and TRBJ2-2; D is perhaps TRBD1 (5 bases). Looked up from germline, CDR1 is SGHVS and CDR2 is FNYEAQ. V was trimmed by 0 bases and J by 0 bases, leaving 11 bases between them. The CDR3 covers 17 residues. CDR3 residues: CASSLAPDSSNTGELFF. Written as DNA, the CDR3 is TGTGCCAGCAGCTTAGCGCCCGACAGTTCGAACACCGGGGAGCTGTTTTTT.

The chain has TRBV18 and TRBJ1-2; D is undetermined. V was cut by 2 bases and J by 8 bases, with 12 bases left in between. From germline, CDR1 is KGHSH and CDR2 LQKENI. The CDR3 extends over 13 amino acids. This CDR3 is CASSPKERGGYTF. In DNA, the CDR3 is TGTGCCAGCTCACCAAAAGAGCGCGGGGGCTACACCTTC.

The chain couples TRBV28 to TRBJ2-7; 7 nucleotides match TRBD1. J gave up 1 base and V 4 bases, and 16 bases lay outside the gene matches. From germline, CDR1 is MDHEN and CDR2 SYDVKM. The length of the CDR3 is 18 residues. The CDR3 spells CASSYPIATGDPSYEQYF. The CDR3 coding sequence is TGTGCCAGCAGTTACCCAATAGCTACAGGGGATCCGTCCTACGAGCAGTACTTC.

This clonotype was seen ten or more times. The chain uses TRBV12-3 or TRBV12-4 and TRBJ1-6; D is uncertain. The CDR3 loop spans 14 amino acids. V shed 3 bases and J shed 7 bases, with 10 bases lying between them. DNA of the CDR3: TGTGCCAGCAGTTTCTCGGGGTCCAATTCACCCCTCCACTTT. Protein product: CASSFSGSNSPLHF.

The rearrangement joins TRBV13 to TRBJ1-4; D call uncertain. Germline V gene sequence: CDR1 PRHDT, CDR2 FYEKMQ (reference sequence). V lost 6 bases and J 8 bases, leaving 13 bases between the germline ends. CDR3 size: 13 residues. The CDR3 sequence is CASRLRGSEKLFF. The DNA of the CDR3 is TGTGCCAGCAGACTCCGAGGAAGCGAAAAACTGTTTTTT. The full variable domain, with the rest looked up from reference TRBV13 and TRBJ1-4, is AAGVIQSPRHLIKEKRETATLKCYPIPRHDTVYWYQQGPGQDPQFLISFYEKMQSDKGSIPDRFSAQQFSDYHSELNMSSLELGDSALYFCASRLRGSEKLFFGSGTQLSVL.

This clonotype was picked up many times. This chain links TRBV12-3 or TRBV12-4 with TRBJ2-6, with 8 bases lining up with TRBD2. The CDR3 spans 15 residues. The V segment lost 6 bases and the J segment 3 bases; nucleotides outside the gene matches: 4. The CDR3 DNA sequence: TGTGCCAGCAGCACTAGCGGATTTGGGGCCAACGTCCTGACTTTC. Translating it yields CASSTSGFGANVLTF.

V usage is TRBV18 and J usage is TRBJ2-3; D assignment may be TRBD1 or TRBD2 (5 bases each). Germline V gives CDR1 KGHSH, CDR2 LQKENI. The CDR3 totals 15 residues. Deletions cut 0 bases from V and 3 bases from J, with 10 bases between. The CDR3 DNA reads TGTGCCAGCTCACCACCGAGGGGCTCGACAGATACGCAGTATTTT. Translation: CASSPPRGSTDTQYF.

This clonotype was observed many times. The chain uses TRBV4-3 and TRBJ2-5; tentatively, D is TRBD1 or TRBD2 (6 bases each). The CDR3 contains 18 residues. With 2 bases removed from V and 1 base from J, the gap between germline ends came to 20 bases. From germline, CDR1 is LGHNA and CDR2 YSLEER. The CDR3 loop reads CASSQTLGGFGAQETQYF. Here the CDR3 DNA reads TGCGCCAGCAGCCAAACCCTAGGGGGGTTTGGTGCCCAAGAGACCCAGTACTTC.

In its sample, this clonotype was seen many times. The V gene is TRBV6-6, the J gene TRBJ1-5; 7 nucleotides match TRBD1. Germline CDR1 reads MNHNY; CDR2 reads SVGAGI (reference sequence). CDR3 length equals 14 residues. Trimming removed 4 bases from V and 2 bases from J; junction bases left unmatched: 2. The CDR3 spells CASSSRGGNQPQHF. The DNA of the CDR3 is TGTGCCAGCAGTTCCAGGGGGGGCAATCAGCCCCAGCATTTT.

This clonotype was seen at least ten times. The V and J genes are TRBV20-1 and TRBJ2-3; D tentatively fits TRBD1 or TRBD2 (5 bases each). Deletions cut 5 bases from V and 0 bases from J, with 15 bases between. Germline V gene data show CDR1 as DFQATT and CDR2 as SNEGSKA (reference sequence). The CDR3 loop spans 15 amino acids. Here the CDR3 DNA reads TGCAGTGCTCGGGACGGTACAACTAGCACAGATACGCAGTATTTT. Protein product: CSARDGTTSTDTQYF.

This clonotype showed up many times. The rearrangement uses TRBV4-2 and TRBJ2-3; the D is unclear. CDR1 is LGHNA, CDR2 YNFKEQ, per germline. The V end lost 2 bases, the J end lost 1 base, and 7 bases lay between the germline ends. The CDR3 covers 14 residues. The CDR3, as DNA: TGTGCCAGCAGCCAACTCCTGGGCACAGATACGCAGTATTTT. It is translated as CASSQLLGTDTQYF.

The rearrangement joins TRBV4-1 to TRBJ2-7, with D tentatively TRBD1 or TRBD2 (5 bases each). V dropped 0 bases and J dropped 0 bases, with 18 bases sitting between them. Germline values: CDR1 MGHRA, CDR2 YSYEKL. The CDR3 is made up of 18 amino acids. DNA for the CDR3: TGCGCCAGCAGCCAAGAAGTGCGAGGGGCCCAAAGCTCCTACGAGCAGTACTTC. It specifies CASSQEVRGAQSSYEQYF.

This clonotype was seen ten or more times. The chain is built from TRBV29-1 and TRBJ2-3; 9 bases line up with TRBD2. The V and J ends lost 8 bases and 2 bases, in that order; junction bases with no gene match: 8. Germline V gives CDR1 SQVTM, CDR2 ANQGSEA. The CDR3 totals 14 residues. CDR3 amino acids: CSFSGRSPTDTQYF. The CDR3, as DNA: TGCAGCTTTAGCGGGAGATCCCCCACAGATACGCAGTATTTT.

This clonotype was detected ten times or more. The V gene is TRBV7-6, the J gene TRBJ2-3, with TRBD1 matching 10 bases. This CDR3 has 17 residues. Germline V gene lookup returns CDR1 SGHVS and CDR2 FNYEAQ. V dropped 2 bases and J dropped 4; count of bases not matched to a gene: 9. Here the CDR3 reads CASSLSLRDRGSDTQYF. The DNA for the CDR3 is TGTGCCAGCAGCTTATCTCTCCGGGACAGGGGTTCAGATACGCAGTATTTT. Using reference TRBV7-6 and TRBJ2-3 for the parts outside the CDR3, the full variable domain is GAGVSQSPRYKVTKRGQDVALRCDPISGHVSLYWYRQALGQGPEFLTYFNYEAQQDKSGLPNDRFSAERPEGSISTLTIQRTEQRDSAMYRCASSLSLRDRGSDTQYFGPGTRLTVL.

This clonotype was seen many times. The chain employs TRBV7-9 and TRBJ1-1, with D uncertain. This CDR3 has 14 residues. Trimming took off 5 bases at V and 0 bases at J, with 10 bases between the two ends. The germline V gene has CDR1 SEHNR and CDR2 FQNEAQ (reference sequence). The CDR3 coding sequence is TGTGCCAGCAGCGTCCGTACGCTGAACACTGAAGCTTTCTTT. Translating it yields CASSVRTLNTEAFF.